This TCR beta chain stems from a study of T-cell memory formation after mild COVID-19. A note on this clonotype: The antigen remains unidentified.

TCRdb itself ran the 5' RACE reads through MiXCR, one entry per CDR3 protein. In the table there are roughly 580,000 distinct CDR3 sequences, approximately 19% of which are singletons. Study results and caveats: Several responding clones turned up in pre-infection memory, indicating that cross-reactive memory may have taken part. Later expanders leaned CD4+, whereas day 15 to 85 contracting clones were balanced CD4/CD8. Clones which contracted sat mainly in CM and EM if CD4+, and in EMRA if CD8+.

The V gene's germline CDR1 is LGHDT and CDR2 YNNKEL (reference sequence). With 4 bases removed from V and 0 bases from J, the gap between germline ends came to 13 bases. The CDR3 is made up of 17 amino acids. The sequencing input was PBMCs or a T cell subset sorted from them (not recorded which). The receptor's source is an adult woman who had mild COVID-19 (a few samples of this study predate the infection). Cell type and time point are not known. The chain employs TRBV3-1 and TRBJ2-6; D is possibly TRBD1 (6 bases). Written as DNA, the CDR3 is TGTGCCAGCAGCCCCTGGACAGCACCCTCTGGGGCCAACGTCCTGACTTTC. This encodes CASSPWTAPSGANVLTF. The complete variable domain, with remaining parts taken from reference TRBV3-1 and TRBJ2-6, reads DTAVSQTPKYLVTQMGNDKSIKCEQNLGHDTMYWYKQDSKKFLKIMFSYNNKELIINETVPNRFSPKSPDKAHLNLHINSLELGDSAVYFCASSPWTAPSGANVLTFGAGSRLTVL.